This passage covers 11 T cell receptor beta chains from one sample sequenced in a study of cytomegalovirus exposure and HLA in healthy donors. Amplification used 60 Vbeta primers and 13 Jbeta primers. Clones were read by immunoSEQ multiplex PCR, and TCRdb kept only the in-frame ones, dropping some. The sample records some 110,000 clones, about three fifths being singletons. Sequenced: PBMCs. The receptors originated from a woman in her thirties or forties in good health and CMV-seropositive.

In this sample, this clone turned up a few times. This chain links TRBV7-8 with TRBJ1-4, with 7 bases matching TRBD1. The CDR3 is 16 residues long. The germline gives CDR1 SGHVS, CDR2 FQNEAQ. V lost 1 base and J lost 8; bases outside the gene matches: 10. CDR3 sequence: CASSLGPDRLREKLFF. The CDR3 DNA follows: TGTGCCAGCAGCTTAGGCCCGGACAGGCTGAGGGAAAAACTGTTTTTT.

V is TRBV7-2 and J is TRBJ2-5; 8 bases map to TRBD1. The last part of the DNA fits TRBJ2-7 better; the J call may be wrong. Germline V gene data show CDR1 as SGHTA and CDR2 as FQGNSA. The CDR3 consists of 15 residues. The CDR3 sequence: CASSLADRGLHEQYF. For the CDR3, the DNA is TGTGCCAGCAGCCTGGCCGACAGGGGTTTGCACGAGCAGTACTTC.

The chain couples TRBV6-1 to TRBJ2-2, with D possibly matching TRBD2 (5 bases). CDR1 is MNHNS and CDR2 is SASEGT in the germline V gene. Between the trimmed V and J ends, which lost 5 bases and 3 bases, there was a span of 10 bases. CDR3 length equals 14 residues. This chain's CDR3 is CASSPTADTGELFF. DNA for the CDR3: TGTGCCAGCAGTCCCACAGCGGACACCGGGGAGCTGTTTTTT.

This clone was detected a few times. Compared with germline, one end of the junction differs, possibly owing to a read error. J is TRBJ2-7 and V is TRBV7-9; 8 bases fit TRBD2. The germline gives CDR1 SEHNR, CDR2 FQNEAQ (reference sequence). The CDR3 consists of 15 residues. The DNA for the CDR3 is TGTTCCAGCAGCTCGCCCCCTAGCGGGCGATACGAGCAGTACTTC. Protein product: CSSSSPPSGRYEQYF.

The V call is TRBV5-4, the J call TRBJ1-4; 8 nucleotides align to TRBD1. The germline V gene has CDR1 SGHNT and CDR2 YYREEE (reference sequence). V lost 7 bases, J lost 4 bases, and 3 bases stayed unmatched. This CDR3 region has 13 residues. Here the CDR3 reads CASQTGGNEKLFF. CDR3 DNA sequence: TGTGCCAGCCAAACAGGGGGTAATGAAAAACTGTTTTTT.

V and J are TRBV5-6 and TRBJ2-7; no firm D call. The CDR3 extends over 15 amino acids. V lost 3 bases and J lost 0, with 13 bases in between. Germline V gene sequence: CDR1 SGHDT, CDR2 YYEEEE. CDR3 region: CASSSPRPSSYEQYF. For the CDR3, the DNA is TGTGCCAGCAGCTCCCCTCGCCCCAGCTCCTACGAGCAGTACTTC. Full variable domain (rest looked up from reference TRBV5-6 and TRBJ2-7): DAGVTQSPTHLIKTRGQQVTLRCSPKSGHDTVSWYQQALGQGPQFIFQYYEEEERQRGNFPDRFSGHQFPNYSSELNVNALLLGDSALYLCASSSPRPSSYEQYFGPGTRLTVT.

The gene calls are TRBV2 and TRBJ2-2, with 12 nucleotides matching TRBD1. V lost 7 bases to trimming and J lost 5 bases; unmatched junction nucleotides: 5. Germline-derived CDR1 and CDR2 are SNHLY and FYNNEI. The length of the CDR3 is 15 residues. Here the CDR3 reads CASTGQGARTGELFF. In DNA, the CDR3 is TGTGCCAGCACGGGACAGGGGGCGAGAACCGGGGAGCTGTTTTTT.

J is TRBJ2-1 and V is TRBV12-5; 8 nucleotides align to TRBD2. Germline values: CDR1 LGHNT, CDR2 FRNRAP. Germline trimming cut 0 bases from V and 9 bases from J; bases unmatched to any gene: 7. The CDR3 has 15 amino acids. CDR3 bases: TGTGCTAGTGGTTTGGTTTTAGGTGCGGGGGGTGAGCAGTTCTTC. This sequence encodes CASGLVLGAGGEQFF.

The chain combines TRBV7-9 with TRBJ1-2; 9 nucleotides match TRBD1. The CDR3 is 15 amino acids. Germline values: CDR1 SEHNR, CDR2 FQNEAQ (reference sequence). The J segment lost 6 bases and the V segment lost 4 bases, leaving 9 bases of the junction unmatched. The chain's CDR3 is CASSSPDRGGNGYTF. DNA of the CDR3: TGTGCCAGCAGCTCCCCGGACAGGGGAGGGAATGGCTACACCTTC.

This chain joins TRBV18 and TRBJ2-2; the match to TRBD1 covers 9 bases. V lost 3 bases to trimming and J lost 5 bases; unmatched junction nucleotides: 4. The CDR3 is made up of 15 amino acids. Germline values: CDR1 KGHSH, CDR2 LQKENI. CDR3 sequence: CASSPLGQGTGELFF. The CDR3 region has the DNA TGTGCCAGCTCACCTCTCGGACAGGGGACCGGGGAGCTGTTTTTT.

This chain joins TRBV7-2 and TRBJ2-2; D call uncertain. The CDR3 is 14 residues long. V shed 0 bases and J shed 1 base, with 3 bases lying between them. CDR1 is SGHTA and CDR2 is FQGNSA in the germline V gene. As DNA, the CDR3 is TGTGCCAGCAGCTTAGCCGGGAACACCGGGGAGCTGTTTTTT. Its translation: CASSLAGNTGELFF. Full variable domain (missing parts from reference TRBV7-2 and TRBJ2-2): GAGVSQSPSNKVTEKGKDVELRCDPISGHTALYWYRQSLGQGLEFLIYFQGNSAPDKSGLPSDRFSAERTGGSVSTLTIQRTQQEDSAVYLCASSLAGNTGELFFGEGSRLTVL.